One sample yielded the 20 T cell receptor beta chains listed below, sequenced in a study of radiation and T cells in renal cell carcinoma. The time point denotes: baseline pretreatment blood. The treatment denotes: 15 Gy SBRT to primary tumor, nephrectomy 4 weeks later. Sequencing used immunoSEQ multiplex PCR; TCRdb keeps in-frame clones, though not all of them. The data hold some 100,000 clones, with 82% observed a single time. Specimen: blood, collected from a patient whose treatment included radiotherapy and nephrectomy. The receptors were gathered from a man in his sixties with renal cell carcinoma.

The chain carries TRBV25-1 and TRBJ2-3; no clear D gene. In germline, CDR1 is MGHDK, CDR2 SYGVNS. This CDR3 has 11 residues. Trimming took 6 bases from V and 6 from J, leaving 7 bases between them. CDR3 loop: CASRVSDTQYF. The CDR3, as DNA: TGTGCCAGCAGAGTGTCGGATACGCAGTATTTT. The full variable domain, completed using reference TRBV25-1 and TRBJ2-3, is EADIYQTPRYLVIGTGKKITLECSQTMGHDKMYWYQQDPGMELHLIHYSYGVNSTEKGDLSSESTVSRIRTEHFPLTLESARPSHTSQYLCASRVSDTQYFGPGTRLTVL.

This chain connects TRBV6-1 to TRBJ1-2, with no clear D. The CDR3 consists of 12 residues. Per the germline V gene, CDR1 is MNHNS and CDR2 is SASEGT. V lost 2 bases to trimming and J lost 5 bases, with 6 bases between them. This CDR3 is CASSELGYGYTF. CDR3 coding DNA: TGTGCCAGCAGTGAATTGGGATATGGCTACACCTTC.

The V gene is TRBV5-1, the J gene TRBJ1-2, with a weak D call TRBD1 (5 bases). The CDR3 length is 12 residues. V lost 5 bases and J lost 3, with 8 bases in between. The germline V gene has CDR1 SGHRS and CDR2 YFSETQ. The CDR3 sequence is CASSQGDYGYTF. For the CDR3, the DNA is TGCGCCAGCAGTCAGGGCGACTATGGCTACACCTTC.

DNA of the CDR3: TGTGCCTGTCCCCGAGCGAACACCGGGGAGCTGTTTTTT. It yields the protein CACPRANTGELFF. The chain recombines TRBV30 with TRBJ2-2; D uncertain. The CDR3 runs to 13 residues. Trimming pared 6 bases from V and 0 bases from J, leaving 8 bases between. The germline CDR1 and CDR2 sequences are GTSNPN and SVGIG (reference sequence).

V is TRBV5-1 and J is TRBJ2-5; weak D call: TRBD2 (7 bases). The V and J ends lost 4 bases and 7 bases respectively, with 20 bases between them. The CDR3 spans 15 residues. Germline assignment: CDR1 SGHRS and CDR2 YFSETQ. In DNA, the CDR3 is TGCGCCAGCAGCCGAGGGACCGCCCGGGGGGCGACCCAGTACTTC. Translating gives CASSRGTARGATQYF. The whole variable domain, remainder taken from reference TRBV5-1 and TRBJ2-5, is KAGVTQTPRYLIKTRGQQVTLSCSPISGHRSVSWYQQTPGQGLQFLFEYFSETQRNKGNFPGRFSGRQFSNSRSEMNVSTLELGDSALYLCASSRGTARGATQYFGPGTRLLVL.

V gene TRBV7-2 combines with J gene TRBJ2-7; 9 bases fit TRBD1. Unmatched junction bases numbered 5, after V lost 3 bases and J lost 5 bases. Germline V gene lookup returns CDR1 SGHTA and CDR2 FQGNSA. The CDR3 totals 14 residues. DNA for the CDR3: TGTGCCAGCAGCTTGACAGGGGGTTCCCACGAGCAGTACTTC. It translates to CASSLTGGSHEQYF.

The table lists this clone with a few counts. The CDR3 here is CASSYRVGANTGELFF. In nucleotides, the CDR3 is TGTGCCAGCAGCTACAGGGTCGGGGCAAACACCGGGGAGCTGTTTTTT. The chain combines TRBV5-8 with TRBJ2-2; a weak D match, TRBD1 (6 bases). This CDR3 is 16 amino acids long. With 3 bases removed from V and 2 bases from J, the gap between germline ends came to 14 bases. Germline V gene sequence: CDR1 SGHTS, CDR2 YDEGEE.

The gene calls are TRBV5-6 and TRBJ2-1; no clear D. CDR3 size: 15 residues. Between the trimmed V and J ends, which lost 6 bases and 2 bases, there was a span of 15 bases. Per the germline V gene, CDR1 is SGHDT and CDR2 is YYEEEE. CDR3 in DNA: TGTGCCAGCACCCTTCCATTCATACCCTACAATGAGCAGTTCTTC. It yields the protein CASTLPFIPYNEQFF.

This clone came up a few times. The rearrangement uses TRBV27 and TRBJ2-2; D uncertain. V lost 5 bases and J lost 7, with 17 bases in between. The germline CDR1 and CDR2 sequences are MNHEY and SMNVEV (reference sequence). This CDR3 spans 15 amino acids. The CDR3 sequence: CASSTQDGRGGELFF. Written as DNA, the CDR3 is TGTGCCAGCAGTACCCAGGACGGACGCGGCGGGGAGCTGTTTTTT.

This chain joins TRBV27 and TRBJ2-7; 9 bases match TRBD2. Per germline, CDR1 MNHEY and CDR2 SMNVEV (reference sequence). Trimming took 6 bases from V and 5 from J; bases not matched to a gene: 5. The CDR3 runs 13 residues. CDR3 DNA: TGTGCCAGCAGGCTAGCGGGAACCGACGAGCAGTACTTC. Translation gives CASRLAGTDEQYF.

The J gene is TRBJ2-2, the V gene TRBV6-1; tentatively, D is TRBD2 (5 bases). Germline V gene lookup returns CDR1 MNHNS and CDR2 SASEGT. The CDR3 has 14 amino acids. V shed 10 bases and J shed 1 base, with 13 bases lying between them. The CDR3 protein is CATTRGWNTGELFF. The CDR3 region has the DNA TGTGCCACTACAAGAGGGTGGAACACCGGGGAGCTGTTTTTT.

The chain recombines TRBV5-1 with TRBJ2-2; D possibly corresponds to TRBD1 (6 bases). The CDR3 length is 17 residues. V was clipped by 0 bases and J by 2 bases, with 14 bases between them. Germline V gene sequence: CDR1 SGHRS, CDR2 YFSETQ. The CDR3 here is CASSLAGSGANTGELFF. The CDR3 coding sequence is TGCGCCAGCAGCTTGGCTGGGTCAGGGGCTAACACCGGGGAGCTGTTTTTT.

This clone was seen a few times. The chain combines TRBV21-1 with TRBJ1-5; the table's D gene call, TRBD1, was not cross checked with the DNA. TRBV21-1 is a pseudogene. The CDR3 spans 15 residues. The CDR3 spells CASSKVNRGDQPQHF. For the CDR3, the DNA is TGTGCCAGCAGCAAAGTGAACAGGGGAGATCAGCCCCAGCATTTT.

The DNA of the CDR3 is TGTGCCAGTAGTATTCCCCGCATAGCGGGAGGGCCAGATACGCAGTATTTT. Amino acids: CASSIPRIAGGPDTQYF. V usage is TRBV19 and J usage is TRBJ2-3; the match to TRBD2 covers 11 bases. Germline values: CDR1 LNHDA, CDR2 SQIVND (reference sequence). The CDR3 sequence is 17 residues long. J lost 4 bases, V lost 3 bases, and 9 bases had no gene match.

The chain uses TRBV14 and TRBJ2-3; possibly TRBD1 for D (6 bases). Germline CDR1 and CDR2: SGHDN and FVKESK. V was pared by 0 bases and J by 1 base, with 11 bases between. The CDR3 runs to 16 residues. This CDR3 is CASSQDNRVGTDTQYF. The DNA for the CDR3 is TGTGCCAGCAGCCAAGATAACAGGGTGGGCACAGATACGCAGTATTTT.

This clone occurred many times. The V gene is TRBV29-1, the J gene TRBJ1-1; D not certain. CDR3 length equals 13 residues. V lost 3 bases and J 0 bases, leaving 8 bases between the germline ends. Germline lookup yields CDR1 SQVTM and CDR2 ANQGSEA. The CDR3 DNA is TGCAGCGTTGATCCGGGGTTGAACACTGAAGCTTTCTTT. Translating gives CSVDPGLNTEAFF.

CDR3 amino acids: CASSQRQGSTGELFF. CDR3 nucleotide sequence: TGTGCCAGCAGTCAAAGACAGGGGAGCACCGGGGAGCTGTTTTTT. The gene calls are TRBV7-9 and TRBJ2-2; 8 bases line up with TRBD1. CDR3 size: 15 residues. Germline CDR1 and CDR2: SEHNR and FQNEAQ (reference sequence). The trim removed 6 bases at V and 4 bases at J, leaving 7 bases unmatched.

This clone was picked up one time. The CDR3 region is CASSLGRADSPLHF. The CDR3 DNA reads TGTGCCAGCAGCTTAGGCAGGGCGGACTCACCCCTCCACTTT. This chain links TRBV5-6 with TRBJ1-6; D possibly corresponds to TRBD1 (5 bases). Germline lookup yields CDR1 SGHDT and CDR2 YYEEEE. Trimming stripped 2 bases from V and 10 bases from J, with 13 bases between. This CDR3 comprises 14 residues.

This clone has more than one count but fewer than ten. In DNA form, the CDR3 reads TGCGCCAGCAGCTTGTCTGTGGCTGGAAACACCATATATTTT. Residues: CASSLSVAGNTIYF. The chain has TRBV5-1 and TRBJ1-3, with unresolved D. Trimming cost V 1 base and J 2 bases, with 7 bases left between them. Germline V gene sequence: CDR1 SGHRS, CDR2 YFSETQ. This CDR3 is 14 amino acids long.

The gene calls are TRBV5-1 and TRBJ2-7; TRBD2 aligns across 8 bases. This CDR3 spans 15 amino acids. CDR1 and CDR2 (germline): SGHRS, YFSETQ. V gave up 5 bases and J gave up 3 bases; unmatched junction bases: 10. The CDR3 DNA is TGCGCCAGCAGTCCCGGGACTAGTCCCTACTACGAGCAGTACTTC. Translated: CASSPGTSPYYEQYF.